The sequence of this T cell receptor (beta chain) was determined in a study of tumor-infiltrating lymphocytes in primary liver carcinoma. Turning to the study itself: Patients were men and women aged 30 to 69 years.

This clonotype was seen once. Its antigen is as yet unknown. A junction end diverges from the germline sequence, so it may reflect a read error. Making TCR beta cDNA involved approximately 0.5 ug total RNA and a constant-region primer. Employing slightly modified ARM-PCR, three nested multiplex PCR rounds were run, and these gave rise to the TCR beta libraries. The two initial PCR rounds, approximately 10 cycles each, used TRBV1-TRBV30 forward and C-beta reverse primers. TCRdb processed the multiplex PCR reads anew with MiXCR; each CDR3 protein has one entry. The profile shows 75,000 or so distinct CDR3 sequences, more than 60% of them singletons. Unsorted bulk tissue (about 20-30 mg) underwent RNA and DNA co-extraction. Each of the tumor samples contained in excess of 80% viable tumor cells. Study outcomes and limitations: Roughly 7.5-24% of top clones, and no more, occurred in all five tumor regions.

The CDR3 is 14 amino acids. From germline, CDR1 is PRHDT and CDR2 FYEKMQ (reference sequence). This sequence joins TRBV13 and TRBJ2-3; no definite D call. Sequenced: liver tumor tissue from sampling region 4. The subset was: tumor region T4, right-lateral pole. This receptor was taken from a middle-aged man with primary liver carcinoma and hepatitis B virus infection. The CDR3 DNA reads TGTGCCAACAGCCTAACCAAGGGCGCAGATACGCAGTATTTT. This translates into CANSLTKGADTQYF.